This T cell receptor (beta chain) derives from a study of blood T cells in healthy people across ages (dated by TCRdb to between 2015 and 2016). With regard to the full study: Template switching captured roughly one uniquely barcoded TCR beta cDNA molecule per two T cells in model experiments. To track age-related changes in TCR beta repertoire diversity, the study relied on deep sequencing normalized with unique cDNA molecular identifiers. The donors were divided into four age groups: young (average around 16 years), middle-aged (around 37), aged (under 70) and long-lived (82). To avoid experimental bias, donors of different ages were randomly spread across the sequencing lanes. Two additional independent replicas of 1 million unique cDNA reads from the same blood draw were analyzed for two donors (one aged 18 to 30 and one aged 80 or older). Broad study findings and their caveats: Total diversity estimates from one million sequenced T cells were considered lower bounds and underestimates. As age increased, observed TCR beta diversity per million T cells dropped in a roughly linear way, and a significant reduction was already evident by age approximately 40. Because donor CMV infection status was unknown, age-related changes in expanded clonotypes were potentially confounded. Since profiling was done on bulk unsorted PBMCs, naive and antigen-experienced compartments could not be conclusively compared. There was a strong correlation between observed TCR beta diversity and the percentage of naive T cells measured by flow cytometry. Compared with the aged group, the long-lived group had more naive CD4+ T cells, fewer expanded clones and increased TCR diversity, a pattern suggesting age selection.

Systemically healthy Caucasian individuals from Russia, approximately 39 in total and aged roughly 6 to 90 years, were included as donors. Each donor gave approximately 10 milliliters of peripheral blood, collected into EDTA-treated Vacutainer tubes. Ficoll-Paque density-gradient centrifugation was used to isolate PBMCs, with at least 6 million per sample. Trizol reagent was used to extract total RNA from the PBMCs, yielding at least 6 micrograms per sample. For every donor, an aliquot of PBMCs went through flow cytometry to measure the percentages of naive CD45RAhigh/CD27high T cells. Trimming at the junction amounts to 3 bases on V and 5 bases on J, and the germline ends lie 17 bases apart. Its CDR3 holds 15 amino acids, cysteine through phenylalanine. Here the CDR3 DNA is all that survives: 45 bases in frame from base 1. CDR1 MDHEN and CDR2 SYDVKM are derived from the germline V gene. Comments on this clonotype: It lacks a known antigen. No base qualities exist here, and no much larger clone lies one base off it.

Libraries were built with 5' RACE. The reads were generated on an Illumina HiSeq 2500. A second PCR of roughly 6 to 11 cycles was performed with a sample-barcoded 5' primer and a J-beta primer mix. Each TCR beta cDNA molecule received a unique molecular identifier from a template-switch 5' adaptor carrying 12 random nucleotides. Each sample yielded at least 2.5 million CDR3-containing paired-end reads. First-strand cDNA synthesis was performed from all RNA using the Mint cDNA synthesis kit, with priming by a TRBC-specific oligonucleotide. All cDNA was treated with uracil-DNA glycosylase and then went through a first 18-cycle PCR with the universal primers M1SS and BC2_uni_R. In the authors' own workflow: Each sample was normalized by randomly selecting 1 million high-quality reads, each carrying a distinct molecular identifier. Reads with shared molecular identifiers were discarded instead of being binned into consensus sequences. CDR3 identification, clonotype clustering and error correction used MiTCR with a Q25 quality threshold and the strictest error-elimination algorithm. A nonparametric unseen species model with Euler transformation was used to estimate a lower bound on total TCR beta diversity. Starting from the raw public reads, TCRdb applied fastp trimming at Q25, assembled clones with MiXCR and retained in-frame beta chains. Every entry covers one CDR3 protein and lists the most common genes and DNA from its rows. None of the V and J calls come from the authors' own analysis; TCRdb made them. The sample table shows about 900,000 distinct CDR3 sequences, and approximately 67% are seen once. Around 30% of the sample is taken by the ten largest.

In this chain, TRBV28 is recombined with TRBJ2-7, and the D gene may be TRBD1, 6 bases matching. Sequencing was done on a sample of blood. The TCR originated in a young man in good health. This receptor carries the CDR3 CASSFTHTGIHEQYF. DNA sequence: TGTGCCAGCAGTTTCACACATACAGGGATCCACGAGCAGTACTTC. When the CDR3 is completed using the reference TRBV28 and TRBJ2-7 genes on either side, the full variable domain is DVKVTQSSRYLVKRTGEKVFLECVQDMDHENMFWYRQDPGLGLRLIYFSYDVKMKEKGDIPEGYSVSREKKERFSLILESASTNQTSMYLCASSFTHTGIHEQYFGPGTRLTVT.